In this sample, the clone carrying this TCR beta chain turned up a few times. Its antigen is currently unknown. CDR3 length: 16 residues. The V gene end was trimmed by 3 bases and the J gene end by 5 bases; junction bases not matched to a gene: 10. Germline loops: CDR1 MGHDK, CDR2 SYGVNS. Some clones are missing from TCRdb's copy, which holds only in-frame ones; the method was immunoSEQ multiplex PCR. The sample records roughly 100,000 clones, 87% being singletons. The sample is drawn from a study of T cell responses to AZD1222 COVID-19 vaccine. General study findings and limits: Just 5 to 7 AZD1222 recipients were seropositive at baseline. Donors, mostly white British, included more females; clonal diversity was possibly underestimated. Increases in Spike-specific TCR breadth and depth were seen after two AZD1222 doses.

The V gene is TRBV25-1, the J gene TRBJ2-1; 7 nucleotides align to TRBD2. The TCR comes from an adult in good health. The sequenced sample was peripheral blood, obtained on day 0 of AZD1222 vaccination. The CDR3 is CASSDVAGVIHNEQFF. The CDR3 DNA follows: TGTGCCAGCAGTGACGTGGCGGGAGTTATCCACAATGAGCAGTTCTTC.